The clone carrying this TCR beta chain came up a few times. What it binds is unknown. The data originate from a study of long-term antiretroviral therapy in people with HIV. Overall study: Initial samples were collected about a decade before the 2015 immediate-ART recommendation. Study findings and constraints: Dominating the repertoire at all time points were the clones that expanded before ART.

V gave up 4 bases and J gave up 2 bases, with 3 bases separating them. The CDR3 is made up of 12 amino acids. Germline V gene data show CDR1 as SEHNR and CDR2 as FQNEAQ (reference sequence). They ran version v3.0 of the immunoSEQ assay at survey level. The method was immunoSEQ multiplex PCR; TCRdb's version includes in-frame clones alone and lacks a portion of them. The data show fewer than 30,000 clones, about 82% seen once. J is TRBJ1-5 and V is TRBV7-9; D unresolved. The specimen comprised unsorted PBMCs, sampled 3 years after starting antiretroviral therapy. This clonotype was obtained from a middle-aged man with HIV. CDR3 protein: CASSSGNQPQHF. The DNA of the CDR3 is TGTGCCAGCAGCTCTGGCAATCAGCCCCAGCATTTT. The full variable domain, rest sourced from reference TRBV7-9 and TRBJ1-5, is DTGVSQNPRHKITKRGQNVTFRCDPISEHNRLYWYRQTLGQGPEFLTYFQNEAQLEKSRLLSDRFSAERPKGSFSTLEIQRTEQGDSAMYLCASSSGNQPQHFGDGTRLSIL.